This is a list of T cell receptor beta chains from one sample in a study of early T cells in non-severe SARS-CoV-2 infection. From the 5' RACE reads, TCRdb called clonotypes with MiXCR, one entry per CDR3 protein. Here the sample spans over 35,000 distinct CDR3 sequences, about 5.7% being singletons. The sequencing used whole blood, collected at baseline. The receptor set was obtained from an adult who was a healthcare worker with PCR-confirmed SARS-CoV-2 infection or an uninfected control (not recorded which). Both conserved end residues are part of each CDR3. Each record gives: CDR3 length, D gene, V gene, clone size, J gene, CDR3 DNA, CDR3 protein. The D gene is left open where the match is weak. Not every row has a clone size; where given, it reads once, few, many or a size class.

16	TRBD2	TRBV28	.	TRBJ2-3	TGTGCCAGCAGTTTCGGGGCTAGCGGTTTGGCAGATACGCAGTATTTT	CASSFGASGLADTQYF
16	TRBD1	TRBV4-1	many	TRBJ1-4	TGCGCCAGCAGCCCCGATGACGGGACAGCGAAGGAAAAACTGTTTTTT	CASSPDDGTAKEKLFF
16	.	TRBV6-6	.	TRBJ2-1	TGTGCCAGCAGTTACCTCCGGGACCCAAGCTACAATGAGCAGTTCTTC	CASSYLRDPSYNEQFF
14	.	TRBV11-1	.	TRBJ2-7	TGTGCCAGCAGCTTAGACAGTAACTCCTACGAGCAGTACTTC	CASSLDSNSYEQYF
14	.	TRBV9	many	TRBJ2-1	TGTGCCAGCAGCGTAGCCCTAGCCGACAATGAGCAGTTCTTC	CASSVALADNEQFF
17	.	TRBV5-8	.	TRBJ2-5	TGTGCCAGCAGCCGCGGAGGGGGGGCACACCTCGGAGAGACCCAGTACTTC	CASSRGGGAHLGETQYF
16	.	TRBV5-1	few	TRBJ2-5	TGCGCCAGCAGCTTGGGGATTGGAACCACCCAAGAGACCCAGTACTTC	CASSLGIGTTQETQYF
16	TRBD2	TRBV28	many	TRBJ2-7	TGTGCCAGCAGTTTTCAAGGACTAGCGGGAGTTTACGAGCAGTACTTC	CASSFQGLAGVYEQYF
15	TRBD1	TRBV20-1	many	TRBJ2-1	TGCAGTGCTAGAAAATACGGACAGGGACAAAATGAGCAGTTCTTC	CSARKYGQGQNEQFF
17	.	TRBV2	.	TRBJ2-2	TGTGCCAGCAGTGCCACGAATACCCAACCAAACACCGGGGAGCTGTTTTTT	CASSATNTQPNTGELFF
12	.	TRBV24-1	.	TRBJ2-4	TGTGCCACCAGTATGGGGGGAAACATTCAGTACTTC	CATSMGGNIQYF
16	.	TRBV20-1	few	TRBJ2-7	TGCAGTGCTAGGGCCCCCCGGGCCGTCTCACCCCGCGAGCAGTACTTC	CSARAPRAVSPREQYF
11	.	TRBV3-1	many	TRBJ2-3	TGTGCCAGCAGCCAAGTGAGAACGCAGTATTTT	CASSQVRTQYF
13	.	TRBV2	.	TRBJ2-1	TGTGCCAGCAGTGAACAGGCTATCAGTGAGCAGTTCTTC	CASSEQAISEQFF
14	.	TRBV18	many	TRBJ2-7	TGTGCCAGCTCGCTCGACAGGACCTCCTACGAGCAGTACTTC	CASSLDRTSYEQYF
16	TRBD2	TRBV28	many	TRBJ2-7	TGTGCCAGCATGACGGCCGGGGCTAGCGGCTCCTACGAGCAGTACTTC	CASMTAGASGSYEQYF
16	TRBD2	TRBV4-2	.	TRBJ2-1	TGTGCCAGCAGCCAAGAAGCGGGAGTTCTCAACAATGAGCAGTTCTTC	CASSQEAGVLNNEQFF
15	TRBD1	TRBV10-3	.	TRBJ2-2	TGTGCCACCAGGATCGAGACAGGGGCGGCCGGGGAGCTGTTTTTT	CATRIETGAAGELFF
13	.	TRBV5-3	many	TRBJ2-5	TGTGCCAGAAGCGGGGCCTACAAGGAGACCCAGTACTTC	CARSGAYKETQYF
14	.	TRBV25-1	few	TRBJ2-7	TGTGCCAGCAGTGAATTCCCCTCGACCTACGAGCAGTACTTC	CASSEFPSTYEQYF
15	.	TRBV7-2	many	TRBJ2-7	TGTGCCAGCAGCTTAGATCAGGGACCGATCTACGAGCAGTACTTC	CASSLDQGPIYEQYF
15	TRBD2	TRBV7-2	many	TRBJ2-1	TGTGCCAGCAGCTTCAGCGGGAGCCCTCCGAATGAGCAGTTCTTC	CASSFSGSPPNEQFF
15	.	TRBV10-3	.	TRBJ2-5	TGTGCCATCAGTGAGTCGAGGGGGATCCAAGAGACCCAGTACTTC	CAISESRGIQETQYF
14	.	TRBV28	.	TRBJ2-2	TGTGCCAGCAGTTTAACTGTACCCCCCGGGGAGCTGTTTTTT	CASSLTVPPGELFF
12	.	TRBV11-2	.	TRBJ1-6	TGTGCCAGCAGCGATGGATCGGGTCCCCTCCACTTT	CASSDGSGPLHF
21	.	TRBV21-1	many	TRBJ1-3	TGTGCCAGCAGACAAACCTCAGGATTCTCCGGACAAACGTTAACTGGAAACACCATATATTTT	CASRQTSGFSGQTLTGNTIYF
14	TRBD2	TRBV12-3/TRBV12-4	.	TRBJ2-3	TGTGCCAGCAGTTTGGGGGGGTCGTCAGATACGCAGTATTTT	CASSLGGSSDTQYF
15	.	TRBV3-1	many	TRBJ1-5	TGTGCCAGCAGCAGGACACGGAATAGCAATCAGCCCCAGCATTTT	CASSRTRNSNQPQHF
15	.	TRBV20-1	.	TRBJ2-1	TGCAGTGCTAGACAGGGCAGGGGCTTCTACAATGAGCAGTTCTTC	CSARQGRGFYNEQFF
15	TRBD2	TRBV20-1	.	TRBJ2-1	TGCAGTGCTAGCCCTTCTAGCGGAGATTACAATGAGCAGTTCTTC	CSASPSSGDYNEQFF
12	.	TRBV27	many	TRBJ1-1	TGTGCCAGCAGCCAAGGGAACACTGAAGCTTTCTTT	CASSQGNTEAFF
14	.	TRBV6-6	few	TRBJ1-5	TGTGCCAGCAGTTACGGGGGTCCCCATCAGCCCCAGCATTTT	CASSYGGPHQPQHF
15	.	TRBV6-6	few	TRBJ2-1	TGTGCCAGCAGTTTTAACCGGGGCCCAGTCAATGAGCAGTTCTTC	CASSFNRGPVNEQFF
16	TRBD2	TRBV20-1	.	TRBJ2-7	TGCAGTGCCTCCCTATCTGTTAGCGGGACCTCCTACGAGCAGTACTTC	CSASLSVSGTSYEQYF
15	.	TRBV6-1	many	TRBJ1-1	TGTGCCAGCAGTACTGAAGCGGCCATGAACACTGAAGCTTTCTTT	CASSTEAAMNTEAFF
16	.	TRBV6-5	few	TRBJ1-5	TGTGCCAGCAGCCGGGAGGTAGCAGGGGCTAATCAGCCCCAGCATTTT	CASSREVAGANQPQHF
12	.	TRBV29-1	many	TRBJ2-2	TGCAGCGGTGAACAGGGCCCCGGGGAGCTGTTTTTT	CSGEQGPGELFF
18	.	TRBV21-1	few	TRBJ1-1	TGTGCCAGCAGCACATCTGACAGGGCTTGGCATAGCCTCACTGAAGCTTTCTTT	CASSTSDRAWHSLTEAFF
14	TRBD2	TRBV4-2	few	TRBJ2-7	TGTGCCAGCAGCCCGGGACTAGATACCTACGAGCAGTACTTC	CASSPGLDTYEQYF
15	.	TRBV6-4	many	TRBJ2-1	TGTGCCAGCAGTGAAGATCGACAGCCCTACAATGAGCAGTTCTTC	CASSEDRQPYNEQFF
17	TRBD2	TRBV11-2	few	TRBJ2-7	TGTGCCAGCAGCTTAGTGAATCTAGCGGGAAAGTTTCACGAGCAGTACTTC	CASSLVNLAGKFHEQYF
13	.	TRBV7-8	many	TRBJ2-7	TGTGCCAGCAGCTTGCCCCCCCGATACGAGCAGTACTTC	CASSLPPRYEQYF
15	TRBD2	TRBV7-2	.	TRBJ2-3	TGTGCCAGCAGCTTAGCGGGAGGGCCCGCAGATACGCAGTATTTT	CASSLAGGPADTQYF
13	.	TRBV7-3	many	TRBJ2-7	TGTGCCAGCAGCTTTGAGGGCTCCTACGAGCAGTACTTC	CASSFEGSYEQYF
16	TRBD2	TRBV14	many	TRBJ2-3	TGTGCCAGCAGCCAACTACTAGCGGCGGGTGCAGATACGCAGTATTTT	CASSQLLAAGADTQYF
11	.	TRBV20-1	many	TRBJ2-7	TGCAGTGCTAGAGGTTTACCGGACCCGTACTTC	CSARGLPDPYF
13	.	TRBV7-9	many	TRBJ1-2	TGTGCCAGCAGCCCCTCCCCCTCCTATGGCTACACCTTC	CASSPSPSYGYTF
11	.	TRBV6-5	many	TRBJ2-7	TGTGCCAGTCGGCAGATATACGAGCAGTACTTC	CASRQIYEQYF
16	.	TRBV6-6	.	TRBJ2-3	TGTGCCAGCAGTAAGGGGCCGGGACGAGGGACAGATACGCAGTATTTT	CASSKGPGRGTDTQYF
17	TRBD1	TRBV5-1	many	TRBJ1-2	TGCGCCAGCAGCCCCGGGACAGGGGGCGGCCTGGACTATGGCTACACCTTC	CASSPGTGGGLDYGYTF
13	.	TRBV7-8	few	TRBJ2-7	TGTGCCAGCAGGGGACAACCTACCTACGAGCAGTACTTC	CASRGQPTYEQYF
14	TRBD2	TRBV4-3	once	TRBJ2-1	TGCGCCAGCAGCCAAACGGGACTAGTAAGAGAGCAGTTCTTC	CASSQTGLVREQFF
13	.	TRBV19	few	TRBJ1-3	TGTGCCAGCGCACAGTTCTCTGGAAACACCATATATTTT	CASAQFSGNTIYF